This section outlines one TCR beta chain sequence together with its context. The sample is drawn from a study of blood T cell repertoires in COVID-19. The CDR3 is 17 amino acids. Germline-derived CDR1 and CDR2 are MGHRA and YSYEKL. Trimming shortened V by 4 bases and J by 1 base, and 17 bases separated the two germline ends. TCRdb's table, derived via immunoSEQ multiplex PCR, lists solely in-frame clones and lacks some. The sample lists roughly 250,000 clones, 80% to 90% seen once, with around 8.1% in the top ten. Source material: peripheral blood. J is TRBJ1-5 and V is TRBV4-1, with D possibly TRBD1 on 6 matching bases. This clonotype was obtained from a man aged 35 to 55 with active or convalescent COVID-19. CDR3 coding DNA: TGCGCCAGCAGCCTAGGACCGCCAGGGGACAGCAATCAGCCCCAGCATTTT. It translates to CASSLGPPGDSNQPQHF.